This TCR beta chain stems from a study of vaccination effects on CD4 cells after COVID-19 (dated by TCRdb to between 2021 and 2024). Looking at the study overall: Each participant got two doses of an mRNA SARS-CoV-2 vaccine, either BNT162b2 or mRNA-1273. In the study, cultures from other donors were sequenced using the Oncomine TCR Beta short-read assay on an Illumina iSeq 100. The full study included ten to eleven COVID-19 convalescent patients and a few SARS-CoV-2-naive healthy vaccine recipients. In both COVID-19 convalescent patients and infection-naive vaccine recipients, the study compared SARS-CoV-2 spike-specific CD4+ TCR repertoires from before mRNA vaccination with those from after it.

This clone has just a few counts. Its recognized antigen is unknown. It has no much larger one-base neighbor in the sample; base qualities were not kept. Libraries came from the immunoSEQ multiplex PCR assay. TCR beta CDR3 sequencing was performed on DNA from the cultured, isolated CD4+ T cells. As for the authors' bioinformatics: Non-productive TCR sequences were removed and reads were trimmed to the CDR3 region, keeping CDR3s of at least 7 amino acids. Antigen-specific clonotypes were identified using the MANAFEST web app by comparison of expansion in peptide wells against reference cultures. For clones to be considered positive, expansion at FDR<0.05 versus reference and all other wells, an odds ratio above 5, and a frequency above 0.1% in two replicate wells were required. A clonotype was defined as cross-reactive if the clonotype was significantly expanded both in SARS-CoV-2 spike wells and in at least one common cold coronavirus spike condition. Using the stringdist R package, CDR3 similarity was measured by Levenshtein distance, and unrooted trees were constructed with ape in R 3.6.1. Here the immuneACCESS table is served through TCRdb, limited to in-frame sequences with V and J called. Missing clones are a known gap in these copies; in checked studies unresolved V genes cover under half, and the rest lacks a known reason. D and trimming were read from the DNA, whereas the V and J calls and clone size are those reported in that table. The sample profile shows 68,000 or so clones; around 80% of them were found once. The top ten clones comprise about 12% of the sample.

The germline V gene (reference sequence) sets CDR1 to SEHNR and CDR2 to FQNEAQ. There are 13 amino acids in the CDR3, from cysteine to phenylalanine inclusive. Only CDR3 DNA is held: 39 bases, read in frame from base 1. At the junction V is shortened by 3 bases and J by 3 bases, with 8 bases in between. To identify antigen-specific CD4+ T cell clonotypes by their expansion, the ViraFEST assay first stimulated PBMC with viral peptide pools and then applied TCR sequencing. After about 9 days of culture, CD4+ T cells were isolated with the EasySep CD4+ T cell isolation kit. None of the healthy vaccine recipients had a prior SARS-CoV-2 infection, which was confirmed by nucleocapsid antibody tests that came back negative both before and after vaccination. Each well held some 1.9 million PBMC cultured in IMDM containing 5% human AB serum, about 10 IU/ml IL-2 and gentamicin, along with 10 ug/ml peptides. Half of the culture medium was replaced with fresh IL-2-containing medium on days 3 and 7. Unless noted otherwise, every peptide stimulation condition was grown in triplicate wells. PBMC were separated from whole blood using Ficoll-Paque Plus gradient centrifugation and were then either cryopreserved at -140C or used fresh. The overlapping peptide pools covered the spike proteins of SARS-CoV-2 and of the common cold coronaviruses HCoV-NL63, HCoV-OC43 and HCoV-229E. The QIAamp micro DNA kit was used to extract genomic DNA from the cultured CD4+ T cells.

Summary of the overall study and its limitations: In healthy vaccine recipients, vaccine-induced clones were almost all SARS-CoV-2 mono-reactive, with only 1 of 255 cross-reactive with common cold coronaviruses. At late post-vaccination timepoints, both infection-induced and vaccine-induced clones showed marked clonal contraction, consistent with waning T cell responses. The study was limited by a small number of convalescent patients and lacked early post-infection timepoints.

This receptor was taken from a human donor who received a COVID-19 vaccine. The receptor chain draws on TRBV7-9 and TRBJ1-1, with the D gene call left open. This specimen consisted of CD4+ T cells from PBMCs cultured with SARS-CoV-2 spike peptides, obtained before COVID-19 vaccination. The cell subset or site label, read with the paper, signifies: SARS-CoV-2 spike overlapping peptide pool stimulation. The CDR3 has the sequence CASSFVEDTEAFF. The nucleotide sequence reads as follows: TGTGCCAGCAGCTTCGTGGAGGACACTGAAGCTTTCTTT.